This T cell receptor beta chain was recovered during a study of blood T cell repertoires in COVID-19. Whole-study context: The United States, Italy and Spain provided the acute and convalescent COVID-19 samples.

The CDR3 has 14 residues. Trimming removed 5 bases at V and 6 bases at J, with 11 bases between. The germline CDR1 and CDR2 sequences are MNHEY and SVGEGT. Using immunoSEQ multiplex PCR, the repertoire was profiled, and TCRdb retains in-frame clones only, with some absent. The table includes fewer than 200,000 clones, roughly 86% detected once. What was sequenced was peripheral blood. The receptor was derived from a woman aged 80 or over with COVID-19, enrolled during active disease. The chain carries TRBV6-2 or TRBV6-3 and TRBJ1-6, with a tentative D call TRBD1 (5 bases). The chain's CDR3 is CASSDRGSNSPLHF. CDR3 DNA: TGTGCCAGCAGTGACCGGGGGTCTAATTCACCCCTCCACTTT.